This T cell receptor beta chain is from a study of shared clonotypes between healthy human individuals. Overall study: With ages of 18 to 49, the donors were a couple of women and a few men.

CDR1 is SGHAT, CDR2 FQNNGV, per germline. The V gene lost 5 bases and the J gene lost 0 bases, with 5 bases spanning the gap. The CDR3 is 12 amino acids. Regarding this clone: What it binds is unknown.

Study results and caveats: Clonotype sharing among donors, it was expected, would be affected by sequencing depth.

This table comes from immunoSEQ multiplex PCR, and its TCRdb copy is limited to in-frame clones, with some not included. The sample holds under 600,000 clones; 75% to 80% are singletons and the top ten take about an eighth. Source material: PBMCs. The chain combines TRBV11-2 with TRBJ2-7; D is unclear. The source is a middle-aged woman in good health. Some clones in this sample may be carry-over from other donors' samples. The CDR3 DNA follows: TGTGCCAGCAGCGTCTCCTCCTACGAGCAGTACTTC. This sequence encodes CASSVSSYEQYF.